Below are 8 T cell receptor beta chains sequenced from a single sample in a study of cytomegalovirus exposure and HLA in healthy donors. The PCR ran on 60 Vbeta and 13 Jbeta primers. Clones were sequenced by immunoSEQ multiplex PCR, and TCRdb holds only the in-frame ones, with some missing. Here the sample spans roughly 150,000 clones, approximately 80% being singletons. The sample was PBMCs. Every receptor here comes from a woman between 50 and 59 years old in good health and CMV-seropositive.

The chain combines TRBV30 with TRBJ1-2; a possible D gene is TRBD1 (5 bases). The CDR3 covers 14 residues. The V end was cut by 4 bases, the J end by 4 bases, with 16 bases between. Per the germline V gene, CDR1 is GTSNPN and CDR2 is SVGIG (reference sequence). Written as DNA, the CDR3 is TGTGCCTGGACCCTGGGGGGGGTTGGCTATGGCTACACCTTC. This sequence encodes CAWTLGGVGYGYTF.

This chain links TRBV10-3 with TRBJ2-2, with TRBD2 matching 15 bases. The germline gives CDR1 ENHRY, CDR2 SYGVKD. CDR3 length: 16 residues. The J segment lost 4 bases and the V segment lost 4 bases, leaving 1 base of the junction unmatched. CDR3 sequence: CAISGTSGGATGELFF. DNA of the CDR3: TGTGCCATCAGTGGGACTAGCGGGGGGGCCACCGGGGAGCTGTTTTTT.

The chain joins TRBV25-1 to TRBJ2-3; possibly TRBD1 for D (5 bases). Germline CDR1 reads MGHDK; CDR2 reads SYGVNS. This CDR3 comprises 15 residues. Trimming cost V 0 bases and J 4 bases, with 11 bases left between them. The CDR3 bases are TGTGCCAGCAGTGAATATCAGGCAGGGCCAGATACGCAGTATTTT. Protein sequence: CASSEYQAGPDTQYF.

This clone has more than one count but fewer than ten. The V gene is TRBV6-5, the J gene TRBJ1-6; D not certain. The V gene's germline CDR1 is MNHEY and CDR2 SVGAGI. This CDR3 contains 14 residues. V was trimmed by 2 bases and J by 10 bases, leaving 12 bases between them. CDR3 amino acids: CASSYGMEDSPLHF. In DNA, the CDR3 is TGTGCCAGCAGTTACGGAATGGAGGACTCACCCCTCCACTTT.

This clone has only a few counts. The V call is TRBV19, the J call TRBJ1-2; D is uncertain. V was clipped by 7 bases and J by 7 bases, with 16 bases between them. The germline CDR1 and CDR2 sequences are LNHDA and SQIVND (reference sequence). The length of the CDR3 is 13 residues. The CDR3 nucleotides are TGTGCCAGTATCAACCGCCAAGGAGGTGGCTACACCTTC. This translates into CASINRQGGGYTF.

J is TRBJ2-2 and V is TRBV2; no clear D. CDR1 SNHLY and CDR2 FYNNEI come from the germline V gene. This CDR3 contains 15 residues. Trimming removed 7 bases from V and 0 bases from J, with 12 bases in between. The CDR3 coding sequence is TGTGCCAGCAAGGCCGGGTCGGCGAACACCGGGGAGCTGTTTTTT. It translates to CASKAGSANTGELFF.

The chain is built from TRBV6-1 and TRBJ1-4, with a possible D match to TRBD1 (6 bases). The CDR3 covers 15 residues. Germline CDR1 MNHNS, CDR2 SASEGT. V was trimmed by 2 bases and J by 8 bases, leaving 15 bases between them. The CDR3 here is CASSERGGDREKLFF. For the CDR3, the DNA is TGTGCCAGCAGTGAAAGGGGGGGGGATCGCGAAAAACTGTTTTTT.

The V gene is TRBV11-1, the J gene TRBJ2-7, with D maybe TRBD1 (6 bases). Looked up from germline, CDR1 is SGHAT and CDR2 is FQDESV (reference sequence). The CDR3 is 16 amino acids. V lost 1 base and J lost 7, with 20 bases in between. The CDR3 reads CASSLGGQGTSLEQYF. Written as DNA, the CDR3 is TGTGCCAGCAGCTTAGGGGGGCAGGGAACGTCGTTGGAGCAGTACTTC.